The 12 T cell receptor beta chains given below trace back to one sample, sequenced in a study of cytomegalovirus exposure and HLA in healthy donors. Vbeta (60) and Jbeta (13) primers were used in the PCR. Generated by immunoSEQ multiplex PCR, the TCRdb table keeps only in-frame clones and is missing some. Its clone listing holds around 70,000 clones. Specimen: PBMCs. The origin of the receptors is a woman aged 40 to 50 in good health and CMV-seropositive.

This CDR3 reads CASSLDLYGYTF. The CDR3 DNA reads TGTGCCAGCAGCTTAGACCTCTATGGCTACACCTTC. V and J are TRBV11-2 and TRBJ1-2; D is uncertain. Trimming pared 0 bases from V and 4 bases from J, leaving 3 bases between. Germline assignment: CDR1 SGHAT and CDR2 FQNNGV. This CDR3 has 12 amino acids.

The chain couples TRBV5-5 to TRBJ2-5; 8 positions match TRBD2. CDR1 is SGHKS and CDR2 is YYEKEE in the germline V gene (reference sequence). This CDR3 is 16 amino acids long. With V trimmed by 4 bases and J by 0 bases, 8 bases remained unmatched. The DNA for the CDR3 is TGTGCCAGCAGCCGGGGGGGGGCAGGAGACCAAGAGACCCAGTACTTC. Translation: CASSRGGAGDQETQYF.

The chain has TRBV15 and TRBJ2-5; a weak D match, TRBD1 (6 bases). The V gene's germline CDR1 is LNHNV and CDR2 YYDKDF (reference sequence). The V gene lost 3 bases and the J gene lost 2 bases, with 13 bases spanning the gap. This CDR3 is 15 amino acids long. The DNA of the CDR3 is TGTGCCACCAGCAGCAATGGACAGCCTCAAGAGACCCAGTACTTC. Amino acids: CATSSNGQPQETQYF.

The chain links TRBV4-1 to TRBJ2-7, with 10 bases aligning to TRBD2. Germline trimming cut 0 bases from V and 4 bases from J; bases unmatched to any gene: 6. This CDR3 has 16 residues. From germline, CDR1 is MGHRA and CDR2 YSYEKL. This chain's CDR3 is CASSQERSGRVYEQYF. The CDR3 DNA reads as TGCGCCAGCAGCCAAGAGCGAAGCGGGAGGGTATACGAGCAGTACTTC.

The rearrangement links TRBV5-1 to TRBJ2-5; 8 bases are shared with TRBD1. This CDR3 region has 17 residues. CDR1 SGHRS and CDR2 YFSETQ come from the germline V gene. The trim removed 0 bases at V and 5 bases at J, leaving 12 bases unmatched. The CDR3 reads CASSLDQGAWMDETQYF. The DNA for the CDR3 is TGCGCCAGCAGCTTGGACCAGGGGGCGTGGATGGACGAGACCCAGTACTTC.

The DNA of the CDR3 is TGTGCCAGCAGCTGGCGCACTAGCGGGAGCAATGAGCAGTTCTTC. The encoded protein is CASSWRTSGSNEQFF. V gene TRBV5-4 combines with J gene TRBJ2-1; 11 bases are shared with TRBD2. V shed 3 bases and J 6 bases; nucleotides not matched to a gene: 5. Germline V gene sequence: CDR1 SGHNT, CDR2 YYREEE (reference sequence). The CDR3 sequence is 15 residues long.

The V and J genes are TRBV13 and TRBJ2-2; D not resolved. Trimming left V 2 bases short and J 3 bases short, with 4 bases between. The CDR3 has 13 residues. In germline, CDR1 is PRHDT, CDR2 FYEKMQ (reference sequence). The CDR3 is CASSLLYTGELFF. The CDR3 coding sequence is TGTGCCAGCAGCTTATTATACACCGGGGAGCTGTTTTTT.

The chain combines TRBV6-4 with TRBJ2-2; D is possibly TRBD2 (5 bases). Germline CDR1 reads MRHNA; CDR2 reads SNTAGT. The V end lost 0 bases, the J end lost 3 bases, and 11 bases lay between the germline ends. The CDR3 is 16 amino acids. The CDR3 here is CASSDSGSWDTGELFF. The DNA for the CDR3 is TGTGCCAGCAGTGACTCGGGGAGTTGGGACACCGGGGAGCTGTTTTTT.

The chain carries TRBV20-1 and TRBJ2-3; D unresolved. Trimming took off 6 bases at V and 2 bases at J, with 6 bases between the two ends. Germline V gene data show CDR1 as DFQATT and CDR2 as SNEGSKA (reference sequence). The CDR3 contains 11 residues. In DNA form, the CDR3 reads TGCAGTGCCCTTTACACAGATACGCAGTATTTT. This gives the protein CSALYTDTQYF.

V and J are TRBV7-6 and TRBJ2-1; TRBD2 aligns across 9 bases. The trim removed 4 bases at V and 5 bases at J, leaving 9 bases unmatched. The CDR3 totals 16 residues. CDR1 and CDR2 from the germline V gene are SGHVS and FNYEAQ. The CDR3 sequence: CASSSDSSGGNNEQFF. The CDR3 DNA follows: TGTGCCAGCAGCTCAGATAGTAGCGGGGGCAACAATGAGCAGTTCTTC.

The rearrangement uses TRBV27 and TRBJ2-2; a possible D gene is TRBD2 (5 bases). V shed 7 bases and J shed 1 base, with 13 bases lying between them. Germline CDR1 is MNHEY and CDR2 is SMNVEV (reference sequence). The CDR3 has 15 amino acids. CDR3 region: CASKEVGGNTGELFF. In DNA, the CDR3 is TGTGCCAGCAAGGAGGTCGGCGGGAACACCGGGGAGCTGTTTTTT.

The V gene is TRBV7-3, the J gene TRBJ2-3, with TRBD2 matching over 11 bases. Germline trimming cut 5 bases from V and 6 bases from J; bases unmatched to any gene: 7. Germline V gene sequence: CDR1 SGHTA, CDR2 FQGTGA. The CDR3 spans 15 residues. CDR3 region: CASSPTSGGADTQYF. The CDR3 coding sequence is TGTGCCAGCAGCCCAACTAGCGGGGGAGCGGATACGCAGTATTTT.